This record looks at one T cell receptor (beta chain) sequence and its context. Between the trimmed V and J ends, which lost 5 bases and 4 bases, there was a span of 14 bases. The V gene's germline CDR1 is MNHEY and CDR2 SVGAGI. The CDR3 contains 14 residues. The sample originates from a study of cytomegalovirus exposure and HLA in healthy donors. Only in-frame clones appear in the TCRdb table, and some are missing; sequencing was by immunoSEQ multiplex PCR. In the table there are about 160,000 clones, 95% to 97% of which are singletons. The sequenced sample was PBMCs. The clonotype comes from a woman aged 18-35 years in good health and CMV-seronegative. V usage is TRBV6-5 and J usage is TRBJ1-2, with D uncertain. Written as DNA, the CDR3 is TGTGCCAGCAGTCCCCGAGGGAGGACCTATGGCTACACCTTC. Protein product: CASSPRGRTYGYTF.